The present T cell receptor beta chain was sequenced within a study of metastatic and nonmetastatic thyroid tumors (dated by TCRdb to 2018 to 2020). About the full investigation: Repertoires were compared across peripheral blood and tumor or nodule tissue samples from malignant and benign thyroid patients. Study-wide findings and limitations: TCR beta diversity was reported as significantly higher in malignant tumors than in benign nodules, in both blood and tumor samples.

Libraries were prepared through PCR. Reads for this sample came from an Illumina HiSeq 4000. High-throughput sequencing was used to profile the CDR3 region of the TCR beta-chain in every patient. Regarding the original processing steps: A classifier to discriminate distant-metastatic papillary thyroid cancer patients was built from CDR3 differences across clinicopathological groups. The Shannon index was used to assess repertoire diversity, and the Morisita-Horn index was used to assess tumor-blood repertoire similarity. TCRdb handled the public reads itself, with Q25 trimming in fastp and clone calling in MiXCR, and kept productive beta chains. None of the V and J calls come from the authors' own analysis; TCRdb made them. The sample contains around 45,000 clones, 3% to 3.5% of them found a single time. About 9.7% of the sample is held by the ten biggest clonotypes. Comments on this clone: This receptor's antigen is unknown. Base qualities are missing; no much larger clone stands one base away.

No patient had received any treatment before thyroid surgery. Using T-cell receptor beta sequencing, the study looked back at clinical samples from patients collected from about 2011 to 2018. The CDR3 holds 15 amino acids from the cysteine to the phenylalanine. Kept here is only the CDR3 DNA, which spans 45 bases and is read in frame from base 1. Sequences MNHEY (CDR1) and SMNVEV (CDR2) are obtained from the germline V gene (reference sequence). The germline ends are 11 bases apart after V is trimmed by 0 bases and J by 6 bases. Sequences were obtained from blood. This sequence originates from a female donor with papillary thyroid cancer or a benign thyroid nodule (not recorded which). Some clones in this sample may be carry-over from other donors' samples. The sequence links TRBV27 to TRBJ2-2, and the D gene may be TRBD1, 6 bases matching. The CDR3 corresponds to CASSLSLTGSGELFF. Read as DNA, the sequence is TGTGCCAGCAGTTTATCGCTTACAGGGTCCGGGGAGCTGTTTTTT.